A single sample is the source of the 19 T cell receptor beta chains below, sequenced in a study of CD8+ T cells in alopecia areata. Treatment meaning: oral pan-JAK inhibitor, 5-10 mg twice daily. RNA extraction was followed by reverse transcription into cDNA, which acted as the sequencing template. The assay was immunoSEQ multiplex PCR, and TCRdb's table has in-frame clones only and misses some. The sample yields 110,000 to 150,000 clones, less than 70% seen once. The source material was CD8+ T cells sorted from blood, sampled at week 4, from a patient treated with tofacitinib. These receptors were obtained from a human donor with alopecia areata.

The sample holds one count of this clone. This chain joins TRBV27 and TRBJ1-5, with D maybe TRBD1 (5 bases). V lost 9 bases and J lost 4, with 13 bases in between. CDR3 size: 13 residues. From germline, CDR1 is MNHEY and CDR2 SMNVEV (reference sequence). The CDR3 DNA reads TGTGCCAGTGGGACTTGGGCAAATCAGCCCCAGCATTTT. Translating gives CASGTWANQPQHF.

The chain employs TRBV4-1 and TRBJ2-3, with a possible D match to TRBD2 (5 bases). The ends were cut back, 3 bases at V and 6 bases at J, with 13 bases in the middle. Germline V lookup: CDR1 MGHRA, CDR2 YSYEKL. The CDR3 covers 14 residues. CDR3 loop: CASSQGERRDTQYF. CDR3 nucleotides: TGCGCCAGCAGCCAGGGAGAGCGGCGGGATACGCAGTATTTT.

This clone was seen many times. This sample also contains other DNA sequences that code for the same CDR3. Written as DNA, the CDR3 is TGTGCCAGCAGCGTAGGCGGAGAAGAGACCCAGTACTTC. Amino acids: CASSVGGEETQYF. The J gene is TRBJ2-5, the V gene TRBV9; no reliable D call. This CDR3 is 13 amino acids long. In germline, CDR1 is SGDLS, CDR2 YYNGEE. The V and J ends lost 0 bases and 3 bases respectively, with 6 bases between them.

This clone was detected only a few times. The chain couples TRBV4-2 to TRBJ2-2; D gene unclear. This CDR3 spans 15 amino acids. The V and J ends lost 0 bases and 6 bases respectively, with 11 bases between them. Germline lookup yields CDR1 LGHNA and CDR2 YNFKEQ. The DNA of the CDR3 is TGTGCCAGCAGCCAAGAATCATTTGGTCCCGGGGAGCTGTTTTTT. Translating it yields CASSQESFGPGELFF.

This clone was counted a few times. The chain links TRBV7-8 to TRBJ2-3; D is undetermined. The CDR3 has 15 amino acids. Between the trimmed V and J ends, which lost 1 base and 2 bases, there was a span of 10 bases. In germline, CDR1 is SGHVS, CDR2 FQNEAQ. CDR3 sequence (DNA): TGTGCCAGCAGCTTAGACGCATCTCTCACAGATACGCAGTATTTT. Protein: CASSLDASLTDTQYF.

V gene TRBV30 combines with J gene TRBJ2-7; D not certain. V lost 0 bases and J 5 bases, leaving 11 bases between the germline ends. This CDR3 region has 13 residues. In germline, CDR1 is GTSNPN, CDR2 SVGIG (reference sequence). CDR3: CAWSVAGADEQYF. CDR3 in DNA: TGTGCCTGGAGTGTAGCAGGTGCCGACGAGCAGTACTTC. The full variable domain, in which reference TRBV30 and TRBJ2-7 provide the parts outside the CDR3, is SQTIHQWPATLVQPVGSPLSLECTVEGTSNPNLYWYRQAAGRGLQLLFYSVGIGQISSEVPQNLSASRPQDRQFILSSKKLLLSDSGFYLCAWSVAGADEQYFGPGTRLTVT.

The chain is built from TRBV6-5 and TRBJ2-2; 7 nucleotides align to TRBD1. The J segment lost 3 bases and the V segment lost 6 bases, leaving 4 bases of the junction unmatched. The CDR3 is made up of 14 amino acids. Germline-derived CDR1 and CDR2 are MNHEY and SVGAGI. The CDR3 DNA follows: TGTGCCAGCAGGGACAGGTCGTACACCGGGGAGCTGTTTTTT. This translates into CASRDRSYTGELFF.

The CDR3 loop reads CSVEGTGDGYGYTF. The CDR3 DNA reads as TGCAGCGTTGAAGGGACAGGGGATGGCTATGGCTACACCTTC. This chain joins TRBV29-1 and TRBJ1-2; TRBD1 aligns across 9 bases. The V and J ends lost 1 base and 4 bases, in that order; junction bases with no gene match: 4. The CDR3 extends over 14 amino acids. Germline V gene data show CDR1 as SQVTM and CDR2 as ANQGSEA.

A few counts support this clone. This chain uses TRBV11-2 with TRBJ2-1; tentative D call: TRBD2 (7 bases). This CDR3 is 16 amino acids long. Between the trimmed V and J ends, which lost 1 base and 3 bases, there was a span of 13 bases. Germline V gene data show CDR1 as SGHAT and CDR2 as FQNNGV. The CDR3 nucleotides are TGTGCCAGCAGCTTAGCCTCCGGGGGGCGCTACAATGAGCAGTTCTTC. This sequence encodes CASSLASGGRYNEQFF.

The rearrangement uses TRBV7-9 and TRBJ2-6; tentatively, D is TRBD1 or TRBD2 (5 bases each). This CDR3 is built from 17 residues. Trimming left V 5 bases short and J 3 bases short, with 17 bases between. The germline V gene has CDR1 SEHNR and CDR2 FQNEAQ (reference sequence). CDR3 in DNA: TGTGCCAGCAGCCCCTCAGTCGGGACGTATGGGGCCAACGTCCTGACTTTC. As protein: CASSPSVGTYGANVLTF.

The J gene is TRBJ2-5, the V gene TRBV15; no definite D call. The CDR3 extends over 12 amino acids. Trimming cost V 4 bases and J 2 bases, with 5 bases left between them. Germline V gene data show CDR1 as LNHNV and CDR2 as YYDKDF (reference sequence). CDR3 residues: CATSMGQETQYF. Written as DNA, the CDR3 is TGTGCCACCAGCATGGGACAAGAGACCCAGTACTTC.

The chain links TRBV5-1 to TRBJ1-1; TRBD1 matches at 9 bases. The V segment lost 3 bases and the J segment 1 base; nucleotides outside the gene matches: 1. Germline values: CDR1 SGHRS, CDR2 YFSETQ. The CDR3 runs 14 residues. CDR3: CASSWGQGNTEAFF. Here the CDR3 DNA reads TGCGCCAGCAGCTGGGGACAGGGGAACACTGAAGCTTTCTTT.

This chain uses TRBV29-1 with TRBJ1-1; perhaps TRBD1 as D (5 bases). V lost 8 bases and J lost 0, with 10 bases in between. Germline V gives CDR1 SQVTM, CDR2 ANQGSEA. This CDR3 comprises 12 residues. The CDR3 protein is CSSPGMNTEAFF. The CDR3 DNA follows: TGCAGCTCACCAGGGATGAACACTGAAGCTTTCTTT.

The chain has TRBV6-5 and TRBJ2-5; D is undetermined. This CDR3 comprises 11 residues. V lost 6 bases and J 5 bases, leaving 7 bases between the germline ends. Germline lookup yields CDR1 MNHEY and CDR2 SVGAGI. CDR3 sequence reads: CASSSRETQYF. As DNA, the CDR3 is TGTGCCAGCAGCTCCAGGGAGACCCAGTACTTC.

CDR3 amino acids: CASSWTFSYNEQFF. The CDR3 region has the DNA TGTGCCAGCAGTTGGACATTCTCCTACAATGAGCAGTTCTTC. The J gene is TRBJ2-1, the V gene TRBV27; D may be TRBD1 (5 bases). This CDR3 has 14 residues. The germline V gene encodes CDR1 MNHEY and CDR2 SMNVEV (reference sequence). Trimming cost V 4 bases and J 0 bases, with 7 bases left between them.

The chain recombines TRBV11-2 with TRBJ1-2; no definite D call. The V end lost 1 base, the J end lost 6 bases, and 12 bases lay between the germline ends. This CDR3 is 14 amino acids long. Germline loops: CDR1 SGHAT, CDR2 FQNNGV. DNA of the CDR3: TGTGCCAGCAGCTTAGCCCCGTATATCGATGGCTACACCTTC. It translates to CASSLAPYIDGYTF.

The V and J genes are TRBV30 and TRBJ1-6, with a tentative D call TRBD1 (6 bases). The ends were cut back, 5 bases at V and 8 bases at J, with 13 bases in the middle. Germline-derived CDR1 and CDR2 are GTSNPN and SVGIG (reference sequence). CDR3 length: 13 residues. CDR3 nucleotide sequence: TGTGCCTGGGATTCACAGGGATATTCACCCCTCCACTTT. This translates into CAWDSQGYSPLHF.

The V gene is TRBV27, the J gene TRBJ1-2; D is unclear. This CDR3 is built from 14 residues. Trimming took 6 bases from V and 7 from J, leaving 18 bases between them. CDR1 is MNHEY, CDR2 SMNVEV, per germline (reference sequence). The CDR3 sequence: CASRPLRAALGYTF. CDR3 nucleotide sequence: TGTGCCAGCAGGCCCCTTCGAGCAGCGCTTGGCTACACCTTC.

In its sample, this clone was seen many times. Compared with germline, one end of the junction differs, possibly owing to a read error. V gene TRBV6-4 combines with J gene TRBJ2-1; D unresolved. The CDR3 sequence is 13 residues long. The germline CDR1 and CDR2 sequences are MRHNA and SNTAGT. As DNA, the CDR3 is TGTGCCAGCAGTGAAGACTCCAACAATGAGCAGTTCTTC. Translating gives CASSEDSNNEQFF.